Below are 25 T cell receptor beta chains sequenced from a single sample in a study of cytomegalovirus exposure and HLA in healthy donors. The PCR ran on 60 Vbeta and 13 Jbeta primers. TCRdb keeps only in-frame clones here, not all; method: immunoSEQ multiplex PCR. The sample consists of about 120,000 clones, 75% to 80% of them appearing once. Sample: PBMCs. The origin of the receptors is a woman in her thirties or forties in good health and CMV-seropositive.

The J gene is TRBJ1-2, the V gene TRBV27, with a tentative D call TRBD1 (5 bases). The length of the CDR3 is 15 residues. V was trimmed by 3 bases and J by 2 bases, leaving 13 bases between them. CDR1 and CDR2 from the germline V gene are MNHEY and SMNVEV (reference sequence). The CDR3 coding sequence is TGTGCCAGCAGTTTCTCTCCAGGGATCAACTATGGCTACACCTTC. Translating gives CASSFSPGINYGYTF.

This chain uses TRBV30 with TRBJ1-2; no clear D. Germline CDR1 GTSNPN, CDR2 SVGIG (reference sequence). The V end was cut by 3 bases, the J end by 8 bases, with 16 bases between. The CDR3 is 13 residues long. The chain's CDR3 is CAWRSPNGHGYTF. As DNA, the CDR3 is TGTGCCTGGAGGTCCCCCAATGGGCACGGCTACACCTTC.

The genes are TRBV30 and TRBJ1-2; D not resolved. The CDR3 contains 12 residues. V was pared by 2 bases and J by 8 bases, with 12 bases between. The V gene's germline CDR1 is GTSNPN and CDR2 SVGIG (reference sequence). CDR3 protein: CAWSKVSGGYTF. The CDR3 nucleotides read TGTGCCTGGAGTAAAGTGTCTGGCGGCTACACCTTC.

The chain couples TRBV11-1 to TRBJ1-1; no clear D gene. The V end lost 1 base, the J end lost 0 bases, and 12 bases lay between the germline ends. Per the germline V gene, CDR1 is SGHAT and CDR2 is FQDESV (reference sequence). This CDR3 region has 16 residues. The CDR3, as DNA: TGTGCCAGCAGCTTAGATAGCTGGCAGCTGAACACTGAAGCTTTCTTT. The encoded protein is CASSLDSWQLNTEAFF.

About this clone itself: This sample includes further DNA sequences coding for the same CDR3. The V and J genes are TRBV12-5 and TRBJ2-3; TRBD1 aligns across 8 bases. CDR1 and CDR2 (germline): LGHNT, FRNRAP. The CDR3 extends over 16 amino acids. After removal of 2 bases from V and 3 bases from J, the junction contained 7 bases not matched to a gene. CDR3 DNA sequence: TGTGCTAGTGGTTTGTATCGGACAGGGAGTACAGATACGCAGTATTTT. Translating gives CASGLYRTGSTDTQYF. The full variable domain, completed using reference TRBV12-5 and TRBJ2-3, is DARVTQTPRHKVTEMGQEVTMRCQPILGHNTVFWYRQTMMQGLELLAYFRNRAPLDDSGMPKDRFSAEMPDATLATLKIQPSEPRDSAVYFCASGLYRTGSTDTQYFGPGTRLTVL.

The rearrangement links TRBV5-1 to TRBJ1-2, with D possibly TRBD1 on 5 matching bases. Germline loops: CDR1 SGHRS, CDR2 YFSETQ. This CDR3 is built from 13 residues. V was trimmed by 4 bases and J by 8 bases, leaving 15 bases between them. CDR3 in amino acids: CASSPYGKGGYTF. CDR3 nucleotides: TGCGCCAGCAGCCCTTACGGCAAGGGGGGCTACACCTTC.

This clone has just a few counts. V usage is TRBV4-2 and J usage is TRBJ2-7; tentative D call: TRBD1 (6 bases). The V and J ends lost 2 bases and 3 bases respectively, with 14 bases between them. Germline V gene sequence: CDR1 LGHNA, CDR2 YNFKEQ. This CDR3 contains 15 residues. The CDR3 loop reads CASSQPARGGYEQYF. The CDR3 nucleotides are TGTGCCAGCAGCCAACCAGCTAGAGGGGGCTACGAGCAGTACTTC.

The chain carries TRBV6-5 and TRBJ2-3, with 7 bases fitting TRBD1. CDR3 length: 14 amino acids. From germline, CDR1 is MNHEY and CDR2 SVGAGI. The V segment lost 2 bases and the J segment 2 bases; nucleotides outside the gene matches: 1. DNA for the CDR3: TGTGCCAGCAGTTACGGGACAGTCACAGATACGCAGTATTTT. Its translation: CASSYGTVTDTQYF.

The rearrangement uses TRBV5-4 and TRBJ2-3; D may be TRBD1 (5 bases). The germline gives CDR1 SGHNT, CDR2 YYREEE (reference sequence). CDR3 length equals 13 residues. Trimming shortened V by 2 bases and J by 3 bases, and 7 bases separated the two germline ends. CDR3 loop: CASSFQGTDTQYF. The CDR3 DNA is TGTGCCAGCAGCTTCCAGGGAACAGATACGCAGTATTTT.

This chain uses TRBV30 with TRBJ1-1; no firm D call. Germline V CDR1 and CDR2: GTSNPN, SVGIG (reference sequence). CDR3 size: 10 residues. Trimming left V 2 bases short and J 6 bases short, with 4 bases between. CDR3 sequence reads: CAWSRAEAFF. In DNA form, the CDR3 reads TGTGCCTGGAGTCGGGCTGAAGCTTTCTTT.

The V and J genes are TRBV5-1 and TRBJ2-3; possibly TRBD1 for D (6 bases). Per the germline V gene, CDR1 is SGHRS and CDR2 is YFSETQ. This CDR3 is 14 amino acids long. V gave up 1 base and J gave up 0 bases, with 6 bases separating them. The CDR3 loop reads CASSLTGSTDTQYF. CDR3 coding DNA: TGCGCCAGCAGCTTGACAGGGAGCACAGATACGCAGTATTTT.

This clone was observed a few times. J is TRBJ1-1 and V is TRBV18; perhaps TRBD1 as D (5 bases). The ends were cut back, 0 bases at V and 5 bases at J, with 10 bases in the middle. CDR3 length: 14 amino acids. Germline V gene data show CDR1 as KGHSH and CDR2 as LQKENI. DNA of the CDR3: TGTGCCAGCTCACCACCCCAGGGCCAAACTGAAGCTTTCTTT. It is translated as CASSPPQGQTEAFF.

The gene calls are TRBV6-5 and TRBJ2-6, with 9 bases matching TRBD1. With 7 bases clipped from V and 4 bases from J, the junction kept 5 bases outside the gene matches. The CDR3 sequence is 15 residues long. Germline-derived CDR1 and CDR2 are MNHEY and SVGAGI. The chain's CDR3 is CASTNRGQGANVLTF. For the CDR3, the DNA is TGTGCCAGCACCAACAGGGGGCAAGGGGCCAACGTCCTGACTTTC.

This clone was seen a single time. The chain uses TRBV5-1 and TRBJ2-1, with 10 nucleotides matching TRBD2. V lost 0 bases to trimming and J lost 7 bases; unmatched junction nucleotides: 7. This CDR3 region has 16 residues. Germline CDR1 reads SGHRS; CDR2 reads YFSETQ. The CDR3 DNA reads TGCGCCAGCAGCTTGGGGCCAGCGGGGGGGTGGAATGAGCAGTTCTTC. The encoded protein is CASSLGPAGGWNEQFF.

The chain links TRBV10-3 to TRBJ1-1, with TRBD1 identical over 9 bases. Per the germline V gene, CDR1 is ENHRY and CDR2 is SYGVKD. The CDR3 runs 14 residues. V was pared by 4 bases and J by 6 bases, with 6 bases of the junction left unmatched. CDR3 coding DNA: TGTGCCATCAGTGGGGGGACAGGGAGCGCTGAAGCTTTCTTT. It translates to CAISGGTGSAEAFF.

The chain couples TRBV18 to TRBJ1-1; 8 bases match TRBD1. This CDR3 has 16 amino acids. Trimming cost V 3 bases and J 5 bases; bases outside gene matches: 11. The germline gives CDR1 KGHSH, CDR2 LQKENI. The CDR3 reads CASSPGQGWRRTEAFF. DNA for the CDR3: TGTGCCAGCTCACCTGGACAGGGTTGGCGAAGAACTGAAGCTTTCTTT.

This sequence joins TRBV6-5 and TRBJ2-7; TRBD2 matches 8 bases. The length of the CDR3 is 15 residues. Germline V gene data show CDR1 as MNHEY and CDR2 as SVGAGI. J was trimmed by 5 bases and V by 6 bases; bases with no gene match: 12. CDR3 protein: CASSLRSSGAHEQYF. Here the CDR3 DNA reads TGTGCCAGCAGCTTACGGAGTAGCGGGGCTCACGAGCAGTACTTC.

This chain joins TRBV19 and TRBJ2-4; 9 bases match TRBD1. Germline values: CDR1 LNHDA, CDR2 SQIVND (reference sequence). The CDR3 has 17 amino acids. J was trimmed by 3 bases and V by 5 bases; bases with no gene match: 11. The CDR3 spells CASSFLRGTGIKNIQYF. The CDR3 nucleotides are TGTGCCAGTAGTTTTCTTAGAGGGACAGGGATCAAAAACATTCAGTACTTC. Looking up the rest from reference TRBV19 and TRBJ2-4 gives the full variable domain: DGGITQSPKYLFRKEGQNVTLSCEQNLNHDAMYWYRQDPGQGLRLIYYSQIVNDFQKGDIAEGYSVSREKKESFPLTVTSAQKNPTAFYLCASSFLRGTGIKNIQYFGAGTRLSVL.

This chain joins TRBV5-1 and TRBJ2-3; no clear D gene. Trimming took 0 bases from V and 2 from J, leaving 10 bases between them. The CDR3 has 15 residues. Germline CDR1 SGHRS, CDR2 YFSETQ. Written as DNA, the CDR3 is TGCGCCAGCAGCTTGGCGGGTAGCACCACAGATACGCAGTATTTT. This translates into CASSLAGSTTDTQYF.

The rearrangement links TRBV4-1 to TRBJ2-5; TRBD2 is a possible D gene (5 bases). Trimming removed 5 bases at V and 4 bases at J, with 14 bases between. CDR1 and CDR2 (germline): MGHRA, YSYEKL. The CDR3 has 14 residues. The CDR3 reads CASSFDVASETQYF. CDR3 nucleotides: TGCGCCAGCAGCTTCGACGTAGCGTCAGAGACCCAGTACTTC.

The chain employs TRBV6-1 and TRBJ1-2, with TRBD1 identical over 10 bases. Per germline, CDR1 MNHNS and CDR2 SASEGT. V lost 11 bases, J lost 4 bases, and 4 bases stayed unmatched. The CDR3 has 12 residues. CDR3 loop: CAGTGAAYGYTF. CDR3 nucleotides: TGTGCCGGGACAGGGGCCGCCTATGGCTACACCTTC.

This clone was seen a single time. The V call is TRBV12-5, the J call TRBJ2-5; the match to TRBD1 covers 9 bases. Germline V gene data show CDR1 as LGHNT and CDR2 as FRNRAP. This CDR3 is built from 14 residues. The ends lost 8 bases at V and 3 bases at J; junction bases unmatched: 7. In DNA form, the CDR3 reads TGTGCTAGTACTATCGGGACAGGGAAAGAGACCCAGTACTTC. Translating it yields CASTIGTGKETQYF.

This clone was observed a few times. The chain combines TRBV7-2 with TRBJ1-5; a weak D match, TRBD1 (6 bases). CDR1 and CDR2 (germline): SGHTA, FQGNSA. This CDR3 is built from 17 residues. Deletions cut 1 base from V and 4 bases from J, with 17 bases between. CDR3 region: CASSLGPPGEYNQPQHF. In DNA, the CDR3 is TGTGCCAGCAGCTTAGGCCCCCCAGGGGAGTATAATCAGCCCCAGCATTTT.

J is TRBJ2-7 and V is TRBV4-1, with 13 bases aligning to TRBD2. CDR3 length equals 18 residues. V lost 5 bases to trimming and J lost 0 bases; unmatched junction nucleotides: 10. Germline CDR1 MGHRA, CDR2 YSYEKL. The CDR3 sequence: CASSYGLAGVLNSYEQYF. CDR3 bases: TGCGCCAGCAGCTATGGACTAGCGGGGGTGCTTAACTCCTACGAGCAGTACTTC.

The chain recombines TRBV6-1 with TRBJ1-1; D is perhaps TRBD1 (6 bases). CDR1 is MNHNS and CDR2 is SASEGT in the germline V gene. Trimming pared 6 bases from V and 6 bases from J, leaving 20 bases between. This CDR3 is built from 15 residues. Written as DNA, the CDR3 is TGTGCCAGCAGGTCCCAGGGGCTGGCTGGCTCTGAAGCTTTCTTT. The encoded protein is CASRSQGLAGSEAFF.